The source of this T cell receptor beta chain is a study of cytomegalovirus exposure and HLA in healthy donors. The study's findings and limits: When presence/absence was analysed, sequencing depth was taken to be roughly uniform across donors.

Notes on this clone: The antigen is not known.

Primers for the PCR totalled 60 Vbeta and 13 Jbeta. Per the original methods: A follow-up analysis tallied 65 million to 80 million unique TCR beta chains, some 9.9 million shared. Method: immunoSEQ multiplex PCR; TCRdb's copy keeps in-frame clones and lacks some. V, J and clone size derive from that table, while D and trimming were established from the DNA sequence. The sample lists approximately 87,000 clones, 81% occurring once. The receptor comes from a woman in her seventies in good health and CMV-seropositive. The sample consisted of PBMCs.

CDR3 nucleotides: TGCGCCAGCAGCTGGGCCAGCGGGAGCCCAGACACCTACGAGCAGTACTTC. It translates to CASSWASGSPDTYEQYF. The chain employs TRBV5-1 and TRBJ2-7, with 8 bases that match TRBD2. This CDR3 has 17 amino acids. The V gene's germline CDR1 is SGHRS and CDR2 YFSETQ. With V trimmed by 3 bases and J by 2 bases, 13 bases remained unmatched.